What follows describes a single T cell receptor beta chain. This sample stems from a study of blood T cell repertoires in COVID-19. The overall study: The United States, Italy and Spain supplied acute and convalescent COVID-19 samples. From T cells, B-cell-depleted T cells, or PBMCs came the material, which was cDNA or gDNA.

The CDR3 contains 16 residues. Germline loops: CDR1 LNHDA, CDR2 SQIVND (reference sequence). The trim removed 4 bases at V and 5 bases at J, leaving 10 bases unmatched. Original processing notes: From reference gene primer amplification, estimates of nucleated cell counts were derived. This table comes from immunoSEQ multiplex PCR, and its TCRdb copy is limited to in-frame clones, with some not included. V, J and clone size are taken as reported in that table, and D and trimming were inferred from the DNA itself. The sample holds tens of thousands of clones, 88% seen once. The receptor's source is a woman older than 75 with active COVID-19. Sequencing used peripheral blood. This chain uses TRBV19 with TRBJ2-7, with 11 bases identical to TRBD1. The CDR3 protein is CASSNTGTGGSHEQYF. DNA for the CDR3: TGTGCCAGTAGTAATACCGGGACAGGGGGTAGCCACGAGCAGTACTTC.